This entry lists 21 T cell receptor beta chains sequenced from one sample in a study of blood T cell repertoires in COVID-19. The table came from immunoSEQ multiplex PCR; TCRdb's copy has only in-frame clones and leaves some out. The sample yields approximately 88,000 clones, approximately 90% seen once. Sequenced input: peripheral blood. These receptors were collected from a male donor with acute or convalescent COVID-19.

J is TRBJ2-7 and V is TRBV5-1; TRBD1 might be the D (6 bases). Germline lookup yields CDR1 SGHRS and CDR2 YFSETQ. This CDR3 spans 12 amino acids. V gave up 4 bases and J gave up 7 bases, with 12 bases separating them. The CDR3 reads CASSKDRWEQYF. The CDR3 coding sequence is TGCGCCAGCAGCAAAGACAGGTGGGAGCAGTACTTC.

The genes are TRBV6-1 and TRBJ1-3; D might be TRBD1 (6 bases). Trimming took off 2 bases at V and 0 bases at J, with 11 bases between the two ends. The CDR3 runs to 16 residues. The germline V gene encodes CDR1 MNHNS and CDR2 SASEGT. The CDR3 coding sequence is TGTGCCAGCAGTGAACAGCGGGGGCTCTCTGGAAACACCATATATTTT. Its protein product is CASSEQRGLSGNTIYF.

This clone was counted a few times. This chain uses TRBV5-8 with TRBJ1-5, with no clear D. This CDR3 spans 11 amino acids. CDR1 is SGHTS and CDR2 is YDEGEE in the germline V gene. The V and J ends lost 4 bases and 9 bases respectively, with 8 bases between them. Written as DNA, the CDR3 is TGTGCCAGCAGCCGCCCGGGGCCCCAGCATTTT. Its protein product is CASSRPGPQHF.

Points on this clone: The same CDR3 also results from other DNA sequences found in this sample. The J gene is TRBJ1-5, the V gene TRBV20-1; D call uncertain. The CDR3 is made up of 12 amino acids. Germline CDR1 reads DFQATT; CDR2 reads SNEGSKA (reference sequence). Trimming removed 3 bases at V and 5 bases at J, with 8 bases between. DNA of the CDR3: TGCAGTGCTAGTCCGGGAGATCAGCCCCAGCATTTT. Its protein product is CSASPGDQPQHF.

Only one count was recorded for this clone. The chain has TRBV6-4 and TRBJ1-2; tentatively, D is TRBD1 (6 bases). The germline CDR1 and CDR2 sequences are MRHNA and SNTAGT. CDR3 size: 13 residues. V was trimmed by 3 bases and J by 4 bases, leaving 9 bases between them. The CDR3 here is CASSELGGYGYTF. CDR3 sequence (DNA): TGTGCCAGCAGTGAATTAGGGGGCTATGGCTACACCTTC.

The CDR3 is CASSPDAGFSGNTIYF. For the CDR3, the DNA is TGTGCCAGCTCACCAGATGCAGGGTTCTCTGGAAACACCATATATTTT. V usage is TRBV18 and J usage is TRBJ1-3; weak D call: TRBD1 (5 bases). The CDR3 runs to 16 residues. Germline CDR1 reads KGHSH; CDR2 reads LQKENI. V lost 2 bases to trimming and J lost 0 bases, with 11 bases between them.

The chain is built from TRBV29-1 and TRBJ2-3, with D possibly being TRBD1 (5 bases). The CDR3 sequence is 14 residues long. Germline V gene sequence: CDR1 SQVTM, CDR2 ANQGSEA. V lost 6 bases and J lost 2, with 15 bases in between. The CDR3 spells CSVGHRLPTDTQYF. In DNA, the CDR3 is TGCAGCGTCGGACACAGGTTACCCACAGATACGCAGTATTTT.

The CDR3 is CASSKREDYSYEQYF. The CDR3 region has the DNA TGTGCCAGCAGCAAAAGGGAGGATTACTCCTACGAGCAGTACTTC. The chain links TRBV21-1 to TRBJ2-7; the table gives TRBD2 as D, unverified against the DNA. TRBV21-1 is termed a pseudogene. The CDR3 has 15 amino acids.

This chain uses TRBV5-6 with TRBJ2-7; 10 bases match TRBD2. Germline V CDR1 and CDR2: SGHDT, YYEEEE. V shed 4 bases and J 0 bases; nucleotides not matched to a gene: 7. CDR3 length: 16 amino acids. The CDR3 loop reads CASSPGLAKSSYEQYF. The CDR3 nucleotides are TGTGCCAGCAGCCCGGGACTAGCGAAGAGCTCCTACGAGCAGTACTTC. Variable domain in full (rest from reference TRBV5-6 and TRBJ2-7): DAGVTQSPTHLIKTRGQQVTLRCSPKSGHDTVSWYQQALGQGPQFIFQYYEEEERQRGNFPDRFSGHQFPNYSSELNVNALLLGDSALYLCASSPGLAKSSYEQYFGPGTRLTVT.

The chain uses TRBV18 and TRBJ1-2; D unresolved. The germline CDR1 and CDR2 sequences are KGHSH and LQKENI. V was trimmed by 4 bases and J by 5 bases, leaving 5 bases between them. This CDR3 has 11 amino acids. CDR3 DNA: TGTGCCAGCTCACTGGAGTATGGCTACACCTTC. Translated, it gives CASSLEYGYTF.

The gene calls are TRBV10-3 and TRBJ2-1; the D gene is possibly TRBD1 (6 bases). Germline V gene data show CDR1 as ENHRY and CDR2 as SYGVKD. The CDR3 sequence is 15 residues long. The V and J ends lost 7 bases and 7 bases respectively, with 20 bases between them. The CDR3 here is CAITRTEPGSNEQFF. In DNA form, the CDR3 reads TGTGCCATCACCCGGACAGAACCGGGGTCAAATGAGCAGTTCTTC.

This clone came up once. The chain recombines TRBV27 with TRBJ2-1; 12 positions match TRBD2. This CDR3 comprises 15 residues. With V trimmed by 6 bases and J by 5 bases, 5 bases remained unmatched. Germline CDR1 and CDR2: MNHEY and SMNVEV (reference sequence). The CDR3 DNA reads as TGTGCCAGCAGACCTAGACTAGCGGGGGACAATGAGCAGTTCTTC. Residues: CASRPRLAGDNEQFF.

The CDR3 loop reads CASRPGQPLGEQYF. In DNA form, the CDR3 reads TGTGCCAGCAGGCCGGGACAGCCGTTGGGCGAGCAGTACTTC. This chain connects TRBV27 to TRBJ2-7; 7 bases align to TRBD1. Germline V CDR1 and CDR2: MNHEY, SMNVEV (reference sequence). The CDR3 has 14 amino acids. Trimming cost V 6 bases and J 6 bases; bases outside gene matches: 11.

The chain recombines TRBV2 with TRBJ2-6; 8 nucleotides align to TRBD1. V dropped 7 bases and J dropped 1; count of bases not matched to a gene: 15. Germline V gene sequence: CDR1 SNHLY, CDR2 FYNNEI. The CDR3 consists of 19 residues. CDR3 bases: TGTGCCAGCACGTTCGACCGGGACAGGCTGCCGTCTGGGGCCAACGTCCTGACTTTC. The encoded protein is CASTFDRDRLPSGANVLTF.

DNA for the CDR3: TGCAGCGCAGACTCCGGACAGGGGGCTCTGCAGTACTTC. It encodes CSADSGQGALQYF. The chain recombines TRBV29-1 with TRBJ2-7, with TRBD1 matching over 11 bases. The CDR3 covers 13 residues. Germline V gives CDR1 SQVTM, CDR2 ANQGSEA. J gave up 9 bases and V 7 bases, and 11 bases lay outside the gene matches.

This clone was counted once. This chain joins TRBV2 and TRBJ1-2, with 7 bases fitting TRBD1. Trimming removed 3 bases from V and 5 bases from J; junction bases left unmatched: 0. The germline gives CDR1 SNHLY, CDR2 FYNNEI. The CDR3 length is 12 residues. CDR3 residues: CASSDRGYGYTF. CDR3 in DNA: TGTGCCAGCAGTGACAGGGGGTATGGCTACACCTTC.

This clone came up a few times. Here the CDR3 reads CATSDDRDTEAFF. In nucleotides, the CDR3 is TGTGCCACCAGTGATGATCGGGACACTGAAGCTTTCTTT. The J gene is TRBJ1-1, the V gene TRBV24-1; no reliable D call. Germline lookup yields CDR1 KGHDR and CDR2 SFDVKD. V was clipped by 3 bases and J by 3 bases, with 7 bases between them. The CDR3 has 13 residues.

The rearrangement joins TRBV14 to TRBJ2-7; perhaps TRBD1 as D (6 bases). The V end was cut by 4 bases, the J end by 5 bases, with 18 bases between. The V gene's germline CDR1 is SGHDN and CDR2 FVKESK. This CDR3 is 15 amino acids long. In DNA form, the CDR3 reads TGTGCCAGCAGCCTTATACGGGGCAGGGGCCACGAGCAGTACTTC. Protein product: CASSLIRGRGHEQYF.

Regarding this clone: Other DNA variants within this sample encode the same CDR3. The chain has TRBV5-4 and TRBJ1-5; 7 bases agree with TRBD1. Germline values: CDR1 SGHNT, CDR2 YYREEE (reference sequence). Unmatched junction bases numbered 0, after V lost 2 bases and J lost 1 base. The CDR3 runs to 14 residues. The CDR3 DNA is TGTGCCAGCAGCTTACAGGGGAGCAATCAGCCCCAGCATTTT. Amino acids: CASSLQGSNQPQHF.

V and J are TRBV15 and TRBJ2-5; possible D gene TRBD1, 6 bases. V lost 1 base and J 5 bases, leaving 11 bases between the germline ends. The germline V gene encodes CDR1 LNHNV and CDR2 YYDKDF (reference sequence). The CDR3 runs 14 residues. CDR3 protein: CATSRGPRGETQYF. CDR3 nucleotides: TGTGCCACCAGCAGAGGACCTAGGGGGGAGACCCAGTACTTC.

The chain has TRBV19 and TRBJ1-2; 12 bases agree with TRBD1. Unmatched junction bases numbered 13, after V lost 9 bases and J lost 5 bases. The CDR3 is 16 amino acids. Germline CDR1 reads LNHDA; CDR2 reads SQIVND (reference sequence). The CDR3 spells CASRTGTGGVGYGYTF. CDR3 in DNA: TGTGCCAGCCGAACCGGGACAGGGGGCGTGGGGTATGGCTACACCTTC.